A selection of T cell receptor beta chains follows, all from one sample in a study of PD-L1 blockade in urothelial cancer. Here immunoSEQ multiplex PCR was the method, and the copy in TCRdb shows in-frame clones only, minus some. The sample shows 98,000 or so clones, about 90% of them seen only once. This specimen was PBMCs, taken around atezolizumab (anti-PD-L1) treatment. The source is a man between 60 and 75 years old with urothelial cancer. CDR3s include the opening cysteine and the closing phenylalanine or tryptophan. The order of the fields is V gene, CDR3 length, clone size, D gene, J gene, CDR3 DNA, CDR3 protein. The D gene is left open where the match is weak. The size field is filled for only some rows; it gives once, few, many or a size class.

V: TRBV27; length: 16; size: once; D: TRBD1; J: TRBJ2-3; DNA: TGTGCCAGCAGTCCCTGGACAGGGACCGGCACAGATACGCAGTATTTT; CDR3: CASSPWTGTGTDTQYF
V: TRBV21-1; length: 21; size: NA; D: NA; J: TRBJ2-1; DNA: TGTGCCAGCAGCAAAGGGAGTAGCGGGGTGCCAGTCCTAAGCTCCTACAATGAGCAGTTCTTC; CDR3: CASSKGSSGVPVLSSYNEQFF
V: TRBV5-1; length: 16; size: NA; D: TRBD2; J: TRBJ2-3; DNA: TGCGCCAGCAGCTTGGGTCGCGGGGGTGCCCCCAGTACGCAGTATTTT; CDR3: CASSLGRGGAPSTQYF
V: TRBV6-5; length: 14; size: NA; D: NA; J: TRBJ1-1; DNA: TGTGCCAGCAGCTCAGGGAGGGGGAACACTGAAGCTTTCTTT; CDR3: CASSSGRGNTEAFF
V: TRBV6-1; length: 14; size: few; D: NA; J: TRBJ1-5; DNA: TGTGCCAGCAGCGGGGGACTGAGCAATCAGCCCCAGCATTTT; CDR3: CASSGGLSNQPQHF
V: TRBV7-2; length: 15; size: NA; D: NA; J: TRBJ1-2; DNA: TGTGCCAGCAGCTTAGCAGGCGGAAGTAACTATGGCTACACCTTC; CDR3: CASSLAGGSNYGYTF
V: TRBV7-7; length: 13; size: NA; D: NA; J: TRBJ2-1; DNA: TGTGCCAGCAGCCCCGGGGTTTACAATGAGCAGTTCTTC; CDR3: CASSPGVYNEQFF
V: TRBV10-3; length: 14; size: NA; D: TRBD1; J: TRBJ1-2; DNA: TGTGCCATCAGGCGACAGGGAAGAAGAGATGGCTACACCTTC; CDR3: CAIRRQGRRDGYTF
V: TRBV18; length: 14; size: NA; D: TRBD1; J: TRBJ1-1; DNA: TGTGCCAGCTCACACGGACAGGGAAACACTGAAGCTTTCTTT; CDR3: CASSHGQGNTEAFF
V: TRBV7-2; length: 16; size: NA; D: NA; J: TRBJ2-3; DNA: TGTGCCAGCAGCCCCGGTTTTAGCGAGAGCACAGATACGCAGTATTTT; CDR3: CASSPGFSESTDTQYF
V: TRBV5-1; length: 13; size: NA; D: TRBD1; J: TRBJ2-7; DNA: TGCGCCAGCAGCACAGGGGATTACAACGAGCAGTACTTC; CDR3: CASSTGDYNEQYF
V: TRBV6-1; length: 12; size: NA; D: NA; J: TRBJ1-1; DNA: TGTGCCAGCATAAGTGGAGACACTGAAGCTTTCTTT; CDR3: CASISGDTEAFF
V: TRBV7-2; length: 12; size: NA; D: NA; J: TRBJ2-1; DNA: TGTGCCAGCAGCAGGACTGAGAATGAGCAGTTCTTC; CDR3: CASSRTENEQFF
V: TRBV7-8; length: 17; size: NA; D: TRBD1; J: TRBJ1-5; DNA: TGTGCCAGCAGCCTCTGGAACAGGGGCCCGGCCAATCAGCCCCAGCATTTT; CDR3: CASSLWNRGPANQPQHF
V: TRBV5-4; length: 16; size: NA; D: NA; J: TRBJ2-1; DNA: TGTGCCAGCAGCTTGGGAGGATACGTTTCCTACAATGAGCAGTTCTTC; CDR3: CASSLGGYVSYNEQFF
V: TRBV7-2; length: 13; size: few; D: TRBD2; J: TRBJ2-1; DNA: TGTGCCAGCAGCTTAGTGCGGGGGGCAGAGCAGTTCTTC; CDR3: CASSLVRGAEQFF
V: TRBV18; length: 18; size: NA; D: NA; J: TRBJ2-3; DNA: TGTGCCAGCTCACCCTCGCAAATAGCGGAGACTAGCACAGATACGCAGTATTTT; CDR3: CASSPSQIAETSTDTQYF
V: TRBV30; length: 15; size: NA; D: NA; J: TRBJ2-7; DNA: TGTGCCTGGAGTACGGGGACAGGCGGGAGCTACGAGCAGTACTTC; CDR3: CAWSTGTGGSYEQYF
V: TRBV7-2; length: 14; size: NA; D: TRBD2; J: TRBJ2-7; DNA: TGTGCCAGCAGCTTACAGGGACTATCCTACGAGCAGTACTTC; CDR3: CASSLQGLSYEQYF
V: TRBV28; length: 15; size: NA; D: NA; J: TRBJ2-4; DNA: TGTGCCAGCAGCGCTTCGACAGGGGAGGGGACCATTCAGTACTTC; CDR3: CASSASTGEGTIQYF
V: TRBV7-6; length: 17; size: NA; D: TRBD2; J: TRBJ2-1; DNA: TGTGCCAGCAGCTTAGTCTCTAGCGGGACTGCCTACAATGAGCAGTTCTTC; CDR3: CASSLVSSGTAYNEQFF
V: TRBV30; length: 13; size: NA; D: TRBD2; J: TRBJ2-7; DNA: TGTGCCTGGGGTCGTCGGGGGGCCTACGAGCAGTACTTC; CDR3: CAWGRRGAYEQYF
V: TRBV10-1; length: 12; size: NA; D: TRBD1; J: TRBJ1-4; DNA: TGCGCCAGCAGTGGACAGGGCGAAAAACTGTTTTTT; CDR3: CASSGQGEKLFF
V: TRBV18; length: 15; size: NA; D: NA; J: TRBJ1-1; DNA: TGTGCCAGCTCACTGGGGCAAAACTTGCCCTCTGAAGCTTTCTTT; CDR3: CASSLGQNLPSEAFF
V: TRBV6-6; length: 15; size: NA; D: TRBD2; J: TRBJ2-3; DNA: TGTGCCAGCAGTCCTAGCGGGGATCGCACAGATACGCAGTATTTT; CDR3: CASSPSGDRTDTQYF
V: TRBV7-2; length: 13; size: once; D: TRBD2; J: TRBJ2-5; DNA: TGTGCCAGCAGCTTAAGCGGGGGTGAGACCCAGTACTTC; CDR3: CASSLSGGETQYF
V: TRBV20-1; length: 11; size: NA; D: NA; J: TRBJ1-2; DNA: TGCAGTGCCTCAACATCATATGGCTACACCTTC; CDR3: CSASTSYGYTF
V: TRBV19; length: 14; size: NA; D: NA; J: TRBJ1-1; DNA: TGTGCCAGTTCCTCGGGGAACTTCCCCACAGAAGCTTTCTTT; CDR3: CASSSGNFPTEAFF